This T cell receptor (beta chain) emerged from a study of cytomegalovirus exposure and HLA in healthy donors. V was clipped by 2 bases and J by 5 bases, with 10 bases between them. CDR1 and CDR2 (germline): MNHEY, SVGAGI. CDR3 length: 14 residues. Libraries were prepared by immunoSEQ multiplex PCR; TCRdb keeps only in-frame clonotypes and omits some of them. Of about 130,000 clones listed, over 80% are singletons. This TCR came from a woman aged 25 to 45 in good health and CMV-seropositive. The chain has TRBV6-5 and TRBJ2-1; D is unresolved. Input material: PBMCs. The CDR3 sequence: CASSYRKRDNEQFF. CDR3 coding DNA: TGTGCCAGCAGTTACAGGAAACGGGACAATGAGCAGTTCTTC.